Below are 21 T cell receptor beta chains sequenced from a single sample in a study of T cells in Graves' hyperthyroidism and ophthalmopathy. Template material for amplifying TCR beta CDR3 regions consisted of RNA transcripts. TCR CDR3 regions were first amplified by RT-PCR with HTBI primers. From the multiplex PCR reads, TCRdb called clonotypes with MiXCR, one entry per CDR3 protein. The data hold about 620,000 distinct CDR3 sequences, with around 16% observed a single time. Input material: blood. Source of these receptors: a woman in her twenties or thirties with Graves' hyperthyroidism.

The chain carries TRBV7-2 and TRBJ2-1; D remains unclear. There are 15 residues in the CDR3. Trimming removed 4 bases from V and 6 bases from J, with 16 bases in between. Germline values: CDR1 SGHTA, CDR2 FQGNSA. The CDR3 DNA follows: TGTGCCAGCAGCTCCGCTGGGGTGAGGACCAATGAGCAGTTCTTC. Amino acid sequence: CASSSAGVRTNEQFF.

Ten or more counts support this clonotype. The chain joins TRBV29-1 to TRBJ2-5; 7 bases map to TRBD1. CDR3 length: 12 residues. Germline CDR1 and CDR2: SQVTM and ANQGSEA. V lost 7 bases and J lost 4; bases outside the gene matches: 6. CDR3 nucleotides: TGCAGCGGAGACAGGGATGGAGAGACCCAGTACTTC. It specifies CSGDRDGETQYF.

V and J are TRBV4-1 and TRBJ1-2, with TRBD1 matching over 8 bases. The CDR3 runs 14 residues. J gave up 4 bases and V 4 bases, and 5 bases lay outside the gene matches. Per the germline V gene, CDR1 is MGHRA and CDR2 is YSYEKL. DNA for the CDR3: TGCGCCAGCAGCCGCCAGGGGGCCAGCTATGGCTACACCTTC. Translating gives CASSRQGASYGYTF.

This clonotype showed up many times. The chain is built from TRBV6-1 and TRBJ1-5; D call uncertain. Trimming left V 6 bases short and J 7 bases short, with 19 bases between. The CDR3 sequence is 15 residues long. The germline V gene has CDR1 MNHNS and CDR2 SASEGT. The CDR3 loop is CASRDRTSRGQPQHF. In DNA, the CDR3 is TGTGCCAGCAGGGATCGGACGAGCCGAGGGCAGCCCCAGCATTTT.

CDR3 nucleotide sequence: TGTGCCAGCTCCGGTGATGACACCATATATTTT. It codes for CASSGDDTIYF. The chain employs TRBV18 and TRBJ1-3; the D is unclear. V was trimmed by 6 bases and J by 8 bases, leaving 8 bases between them. Germline CDR1 and CDR2: KGHSH and LQKENI. This CDR3 is built from 11 residues.

Only a few counts were recorded for this clonotype. The chain is built from TRBV20-1 and TRBJ2-7; D is unclear. V dropped 5 bases and J dropped 3 bases, with 14 bases sitting between them. Germline V CDR1 and CDR2: DFQATT, SNEGSKA (reference sequence). The CDR3 sequence is 13 residues long. The CDR3 protein is CSAGDWSFYEQYF. CDR3 DNA sequence: TGCAGTGCTGGCGACTGGTCCTTCTACGAGCAGTACTTC.

The gene calls are TRBV13 and TRBJ1-1; D remains ambiguous. This CDR3 contains 15 residues. Looked up from germline, CDR1 is PRHDT and CDR2 is FYEKMQ (reference sequence). Trimming stripped 0 bases from V and 5 bases from J, with 13 bases between. CDR3 coding DNA: TGTGCCAGCAGCTTAGGGACGGACTTATGGACTGAAGCTTTCTTT. It is translated as CASSLGTDLWTEAFF. The variable domain in full, completed from reference TRBV13 and TRBJ1-1, reads AAGVIQSPRHLIKEKRETATLKCYPIPRHDTVYWYQQGPGQDPQFLISFYEKMQSDKGSIPDRFSAQQFSDYHSELNMSSLELGDSALYFCASSLGTDLWTEAFFGQGTRLTVV.

In this sample, this clonotype turned up many times. J is TRBJ2-7 and V is TRBV6-1; TRBD1 might be the D (6 bases). Germline lookup yields CDR1 MNHNS and CDR2 SASEGT. V lost 6 bases and J lost 2, with 14 bases in between. The CDR3 totals 14 residues. CDR3 nucleotides: TGTGCCAGCAGCCAGGGGTGGCCCACCTACGAGCAGTACTTC. Residues: CASSQGWPTYEQYF.

J is TRBJ2-7 and V is TRBV7-9; perhaps D is TRBD1 or TRBD2 (6 bases each). Trimming took 7 bases from V and 2 from J, leaving 9 bases between them. The CDR3 length is 12 residues. Germline CDR1 and CDR2: SEHNR and FQNEAQ (reference sequence). The CDR3 loop reads CASNREAYEQYF. CDR3 nucleotide sequence: TGTGCCAGCAACAGGGAGGCCTACGAGCAGTACTTC.

This clonotype was counted many times. The V gene is TRBV6-1, the J gene TRBJ1-5, with 10 bases matching TRBD1. This CDR3 is built from 15 residues. Germline loops: CDR1 MNHNS, CDR2 SASEGT. Trimming took 8 bases from V and 6 from J; bases not matched to a gene: 10. The CDR3 nucleotides read TGTGCCAGCCTTGACAGGGGGCGGCTCGGTCAGCCCCAGCATTTT. It specifies CASLDRGRLGQPQHF.

This clonotype was seen many times. The V call is TRBV28, the J call TRBJ2-1; D unresolved. Trimming took off 7 bases at V and 5 bases at J, with 12 bases between the two ends. Germline loops: CDR1 MDHEN, CDR2 SYDVKM. This CDR3 contains 13 residues. This CDR3 reads CASTSRSHNEQFF. Written as DNA, the CDR3 is TGTGCCAGCACCTCCAGATCCCACAATGAGCAGTTCTTC.

Ten or more counts support this clonotype. This chain links TRBV7-8 with TRBJ2-5, with D possibly matching TRBD2 (5 bases). Germline lookup yields CDR1 SGHVS and CDR2 FQNEAQ. The CDR3 loop spans 14 amino acids. V was clipped by 5 bases and J by 5 bases, with 15 bases between them. The CDR3 here is CASSPRRGFETQYF. The CDR3 region has the DNA TGTGCCAGCAGCCCCCGTCGGGGTTTCGAGACCCAGTACTTC.

This chain joins TRBV20-1 and TRBJ1-1; D might be TRBD1 (6 bases). CDR1 DFQATT and CDR2 SNEGSKA come from the germline V gene (reference sequence). CDR3 length: 15 residues. CDR3 residues: CSPDGGRGMNTEAFF. In nucleotides, the CDR3 is TGCAGCCCCGATGGGGGGCGGGGGATGAACACTGAAGCTTTCTTT.

At least ten counts were recorded for this clonotype. This sequence joins TRBV6-1 and TRBJ2-7, with 10 bases that match TRBD2. Germline CDR1 and CDR2: MNHNS and SASEGT. Losses at the gene ends were 7 bases for V and 4 bases for J; bases not matched to a gene: 7. The length of the CDR3 is 14 residues. Here the CDR3 reads CASKQLAGSYEQYF. DNA for the CDR3: TGTGCCAGCAAGCAACTAGCGGGGTCTTACGAGCAGTACTTC.

This clonotype was detected ten times or more. This CDR3 reads CASSLAPGETQYF. The CDR3 nucleotides are TGCGCCAGCAGCTTGGCCCCTGGAGAGACCCAGTACTTC. The chain employs TRBV5-1 and TRBJ2-5; D not resolved. The CDR3 consists of 13 residues. Trimming stripped 0 bases from V and 4 bases from J, with 7 bases between. Germline V lookup: CDR1 SGHRS, CDR2 YFSETQ.

This clonotype was observed at least ten times. The J gene is TRBJ2-6, the V gene TRBV10-3, with 7 bases identical to TRBD1. The germline V gene encodes CDR1 ENHRY and CDR2 SYGVKD. There are 15 residues in the CDR3. The V segment lost 6 bases and the J segment 3 bases; nucleotides outside the gene matches: 5. In DNA, the CDR3 is TGTGCCATCAGCCCGACAGGGCTTGGGGCCAACGTCCTGACTTTC. This sequence encodes CAISPTGLGANVLTF.

This rearrangement joins TRBV7-3 to TRBJ2-7; D is tentatively TRBD1 or TRBD2 (5 bases each). From germline, CDR1 is SGHTA and CDR2 FQGTGA. The V and J ends lost 1 base and 3 bases respectively, with 10 bases between them. The CDR3 contains 14 residues. The CDR3 DNA reads as TGTGCCAGCAGCTTAAATGAGGGGAACTACGAGCAGTACTTC. It codes for CASSLNEGNYEQYF.

This clonotype was picked up many times. The rearrangement links TRBV20-1 to TRBJ2-1, with 9 nucleotides matching TRBD2. V trimming: 3 bases; J trimming: 3 bases; junction bases outside the gene matches: 6. The germline V gene has CDR1 DFQATT and CDR2 SNEGSKA (reference sequence). The length of the CDR3 is 15 residues. This CDR3 is CSASRVTSGYNEQFF. The CDR3 bases are TGCAGTGCTAGTAGGGTGACTAGCGGCTACAATGAGCAGTTCTTC.

The chain is built from TRBV10-3 and TRBJ2-1, with 12 bases identical to TRBD2. There are 17 residues in the CDR3. V lost 5 bases, J lost 4 bases, and 9 bases stayed unmatched. CDR1 and CDR2 from the germline V gene are ENHRY and SYGVKD. The CDR3 here is CAISSGTSGFDYNEQFF. In DNA, the CDR3 is TGTGCCATCAGTTCCGGGACTAGCGGGTTTGATTACAATGAGCAGTTCTTC.

In DNA, the CDR3 is TGTGCCAGCAACGGGGGGACAGGGTACAGCACAGATACGCAGTATTTT. Its protein product is CASNGGTGYSTDTQYF. The rearrangement joins TRBV6-2 or TRBV6-3 to TRBJ2-3, with 9 bases fitting TRBD1. The CDR3 sequence is 16 residues long. CDR1 and CDR2 (germline): MNHEY, SVGEGT. Losses at the gene ends were 7 bases for V and 0 bases for J; bases not matched to a gene: 8.

This chain links TRBV28 with TRBJ1-4, with 8 bases matching TRBD1. Looked up from germline, CDR1 is MDHEN and CDR2 is SYDVKM. V lost 8 bases and J lost 7; bases outside the gene matches: 9. This CDR3 contains 14 residues. The CDR3 DNA reads TGTGCCAGCGGAGTGGGACAGGATATTGAAAAACTGTTTTTT. This translates into CASGVGQDIEKLFF.